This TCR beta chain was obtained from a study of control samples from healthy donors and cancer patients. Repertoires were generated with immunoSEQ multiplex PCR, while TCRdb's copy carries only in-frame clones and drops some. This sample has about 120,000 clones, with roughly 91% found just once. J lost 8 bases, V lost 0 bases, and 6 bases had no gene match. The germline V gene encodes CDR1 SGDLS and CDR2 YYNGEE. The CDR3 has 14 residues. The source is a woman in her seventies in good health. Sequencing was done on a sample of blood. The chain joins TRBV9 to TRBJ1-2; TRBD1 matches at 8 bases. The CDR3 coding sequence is TGTGCCAGCAGCGTAGGACAGGGGCAGTACGGCTACACCTTC. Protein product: CASSVGQGQYGYTF.